This TCR beta chain is drawn from a study of T cells in narcolepsy. Overall study: Patients with NT1 or NT2 and healthy control donors were enrolled.

Details on this clone: The antigen is not known.

Trimming removed 1 base from V and 2 bases from J; junction bases left unmatched: 3. The CDR3 contains 15 residues. CDR1 is GTSNPN and CDR2 is SVGIG in the germline V gene (reference sequence). The assay was immunoSEQ multiplex PCR, and TCRdb's table has in-frame clones only and misses some. The sample has 25,000 to 35,000 clones; roughly 82% are singletons. Study findings and constraints: Autoreactive clone sequences were missing from some blood memory CD4+ repertoires. HCRT-specific and TRIB2-specific autoreactive clonotypes appeared among same-patient CSF and blood CD4+ clonotypes.

Sequencing was performed on CD45RA- memory CD4+ T cells from PBMCs. The origin of this receptor is a human donor with narcolepsy. This sequence joins TRBV30 and TRBJ2-1, with 9 bases that match TRBD2. For the CDR3, the DNA is TGTGCCTGGAGTGAGGGGACTAGCCCCTACAATGAGCAGTTCTTC. It codes for CAWSEGTSPYNEQFF.